This TCR beta chain was profiled in a study of early T cells in non-severe SARS-CoV-2 infection (dated by TCRdb to the early 2020s). At the level of the whole study: Because TCR sequencing was done on bulk RNA from unsorted whole blood, the alpha and beta chains could not be paired.

V is trimmed back by 0 bases and J by 0 bases, and the junction contains 6 bases that no gene match accounts for. From the germline V gene (reference sequence), CDR1 is LNHNV and CDR2 is YYDKDF. Taken from cysteine to phenylalanine, the CDR3 has 18 residues. This entry keeps only the CDR3 DNA: 54 bases, framed from base 1. General findings and caveats noted by the study authors: Matching against VDJdb was skewed toward anti-spike CD8 responses, likely underestimated virus-specific expansions, and missed private and CD4 specificities.

This clonotype occurred many times. What antigen it recognizes has not been identified. Per-nucleotide qualities are absent, and no much larger clonotype sits a single base away. Receptor amplification or capture employed 5' RACE. Data came from a NextSeq 500. The TCR library protocol attached unique molecular identifiers to individual cDNA molecules to correct for sequencing error and PCR bias. Both TCR alpha and beta chains were sequenced, and tight co-correlation was observed between alpha and beta sequence abundances in each sample. Turning to the authors' computational methods: Decombinator V4 was used to annotate TCR sequences for V gene, J gene and CDR3. TCRs were defined as expanded if a significant change between any two time points was detected under a Poisson model with p below 0.0001. TCR abundances were normalised to the total number of TCRs sequenced per sample and were expressed as counts per million. TRAV1-2 paired with TRAJ12, TRAJ20 or TRAJ33 defined MAIT TCRs, while TRAV10 paired with TRAJ18 defined iNKT TCRs. VDJdb, accessed 1 November 2021, was searched for CMV, EBV and SARS-CoV-2 annotated TCRs, excluding TCRs annotated for multiple antigens. TCRdb's own reprocessing of the public reads used fastp at Q25 and MiXCR and kept productive beta chains. All rows with the same CDR3 protein become a single entry with the most common DNA and genes. The V and J calls come from TCRdb's annotation, not from the publication. For this sample there are 74,000 or so distinct CDR3 sequences; approximately 10% appear just once. 3.5% to 4% of the sample comes from the top ten.

A case-control design nested within a healthcare worker cohort in London, UK, was used, with weekly nasopharyngeal swab PCR tests and blood sampling performed. Healthcare workers were recruited during the week of the UK lockdown, between 23 and 31 March 2020, and followed weekly for up to roughly 15 weeks. This chain joins TRBV15 to TRBJ2-3, with TRBD2 matching 10 junction bases. Sequencing was performed on whole blood. The TCR was taken from an adult who was a healthcare worker with PCR-confirmed SARS-CoV-2 infection or an uninfected control (not recorded which). The CDR3 protein sequence reads: CATSRDGSSGRSTDTQYF. Here is the DNA: TGTGCCACCAGCAGAGATGGTTCTAGCGGGAGAAGCACAGATACGCAGTATTTT.